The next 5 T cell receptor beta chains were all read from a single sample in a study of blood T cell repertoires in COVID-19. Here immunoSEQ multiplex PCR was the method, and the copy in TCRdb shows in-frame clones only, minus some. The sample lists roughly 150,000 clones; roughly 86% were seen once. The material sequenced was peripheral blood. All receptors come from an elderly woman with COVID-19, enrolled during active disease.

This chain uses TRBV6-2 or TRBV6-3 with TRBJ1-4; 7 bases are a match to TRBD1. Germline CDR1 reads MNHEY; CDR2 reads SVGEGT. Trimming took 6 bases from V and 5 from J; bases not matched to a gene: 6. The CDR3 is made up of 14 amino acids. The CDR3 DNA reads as TGTGCCAGCAGCCGGGACAGCATCAATGAAAAACTGTTTTTT. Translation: CASSRDSINEKLFF.

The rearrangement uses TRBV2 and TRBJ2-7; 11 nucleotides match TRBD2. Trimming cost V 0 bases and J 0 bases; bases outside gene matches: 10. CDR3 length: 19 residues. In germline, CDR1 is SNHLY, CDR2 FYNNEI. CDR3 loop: CASSEAFPGLAVSSYEQYF. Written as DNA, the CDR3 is TGTGCCAGCAGTGAAGCCTTTCCGGGACTAGCGGTAAGCTCCTACGAGCAGTACTTC. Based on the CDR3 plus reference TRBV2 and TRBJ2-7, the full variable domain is EPEVTQTPSHQVTQMGQEVILRCVPISNHLYFYWYRQILGQKVEFLVSFYNNEISEKSEIFDDQFSVERPDGSNFTLKIRSTKLEDSAMYFCASSEAFPGLAVSSYEQYFGPGTRLTVT.

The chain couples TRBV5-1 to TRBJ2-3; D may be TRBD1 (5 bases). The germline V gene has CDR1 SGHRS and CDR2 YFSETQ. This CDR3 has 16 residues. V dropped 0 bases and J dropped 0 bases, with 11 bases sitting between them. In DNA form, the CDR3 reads TGCGCCAGCAGCTTGGATGGGGCCGCTAGCACAGATACGCAGTATTTT. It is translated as CASSLDGAASTDTQYF.

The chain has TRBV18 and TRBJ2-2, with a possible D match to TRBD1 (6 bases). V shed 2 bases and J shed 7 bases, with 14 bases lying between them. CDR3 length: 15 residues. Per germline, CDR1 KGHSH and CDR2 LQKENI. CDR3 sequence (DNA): TGTGCCAGCTCACCAGCTAAACAGGGAATCGGGGAGCTGTTTTTT. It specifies CASSPAKQGIGELFF.

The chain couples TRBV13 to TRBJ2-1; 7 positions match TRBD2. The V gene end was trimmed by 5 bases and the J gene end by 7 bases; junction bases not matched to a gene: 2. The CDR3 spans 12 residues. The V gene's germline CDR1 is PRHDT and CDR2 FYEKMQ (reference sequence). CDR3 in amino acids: CASSPGGNEQFF. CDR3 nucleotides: TGTGCCAGCAGCCCCGGGGGGAATGAGCAGTTCTTC.